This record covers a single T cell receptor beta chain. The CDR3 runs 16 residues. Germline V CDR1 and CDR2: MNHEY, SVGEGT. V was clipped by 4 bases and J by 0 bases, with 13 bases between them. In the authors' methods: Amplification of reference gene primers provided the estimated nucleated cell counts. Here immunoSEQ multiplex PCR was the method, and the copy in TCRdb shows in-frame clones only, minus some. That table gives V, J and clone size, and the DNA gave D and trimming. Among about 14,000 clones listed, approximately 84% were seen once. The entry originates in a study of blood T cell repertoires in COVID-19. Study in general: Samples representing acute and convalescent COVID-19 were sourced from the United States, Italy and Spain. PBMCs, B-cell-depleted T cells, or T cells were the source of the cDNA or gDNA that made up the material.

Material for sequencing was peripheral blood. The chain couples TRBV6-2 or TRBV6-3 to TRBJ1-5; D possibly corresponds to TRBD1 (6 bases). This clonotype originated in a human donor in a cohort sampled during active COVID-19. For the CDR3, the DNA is TGTGCCAGCAGTTTTCCGGGACACTCTAGCAATCAGCCCCAGCATTTT. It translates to CASSFPGHSSNQPQHF.